This record concerns one T cell receptor beta chain sequence. The antigen remains undetermined. An end of the junction differs from the germline gene, which may be a read error. CDR3 length: 14 amino acids. Per germline, CDR1 SGHDT and CDR2 YYEEEE. The data were taken from a study of tumor-infiltrating lymphocytes in primary liver carcinoma. Study information: The patient group consisted of men and women aged 30 to 69 years.

Total RNA amounting to approximately 460 ng was the source from which TCR beta cDNA was made with a constant-region primer. For TCR beta, libraries were produced by three nested multiplex PCR rounds using slightly modified ARM-PCR. A C-beta reverse primer and TRBV1-TRBV30 forward primers served in each of the first two PCR rounds, at ten to eleven cycles apiece. TCRdb re-analysed the multiplex PCR reads in MiXCR, keeping a single row per CDR3 protein. The sample consists of approximately 310,000 distinct CDR3 sequences, about 60% of them appearing once. Regarding the study as a whole: Tumor specimens were characterized by a significantly higher top-250-clone fraction than blood (p = 0.039). Samples were bulk unsorted, so CD4+ and CD8+ repertoires were not compared.

They got blood RNA out of unsorted whole blood and also pulled out germline DNA. They drew four milliliters of peripheral blood before surgery. Sequencing used peripheral blood. The source is a man aged 35 to 55 with primary liver carcinoma and hepatitis B virus infection. The chain carries TRBV5-6 and TRBJ2-7, with D unresolved. This CDR3 reads CASSSYLRPYDQYF. CDR3 in DNA: TGTGCCAGCAGCTCCTACCTAAGGCCCTACGATCAGTACTTC.